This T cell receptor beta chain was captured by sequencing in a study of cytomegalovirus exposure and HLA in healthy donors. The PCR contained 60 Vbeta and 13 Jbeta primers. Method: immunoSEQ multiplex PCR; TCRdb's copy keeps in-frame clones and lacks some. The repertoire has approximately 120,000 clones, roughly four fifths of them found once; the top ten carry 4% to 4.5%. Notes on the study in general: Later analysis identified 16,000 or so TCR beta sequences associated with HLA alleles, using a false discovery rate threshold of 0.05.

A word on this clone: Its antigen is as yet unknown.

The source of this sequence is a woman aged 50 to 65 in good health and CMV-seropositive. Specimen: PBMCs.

CDR3 amino acids: CASSLEGSGEKLFF. The CDR3 bases are TGTGCCAGCAGCTTAGAGGGAAGCGGGGAAAAACTGTTTTTT. The J gene is TRBJ1-4, the V gene TRBV7-9; D remains ambiguous. This CDR3 is 14 amino acids long. Germline CDR1 and CDR2: SEHNR and FQNEAQ (reference sequence). The V end was cut by 1 base, the J end by 8 bases, with 11 bases between.